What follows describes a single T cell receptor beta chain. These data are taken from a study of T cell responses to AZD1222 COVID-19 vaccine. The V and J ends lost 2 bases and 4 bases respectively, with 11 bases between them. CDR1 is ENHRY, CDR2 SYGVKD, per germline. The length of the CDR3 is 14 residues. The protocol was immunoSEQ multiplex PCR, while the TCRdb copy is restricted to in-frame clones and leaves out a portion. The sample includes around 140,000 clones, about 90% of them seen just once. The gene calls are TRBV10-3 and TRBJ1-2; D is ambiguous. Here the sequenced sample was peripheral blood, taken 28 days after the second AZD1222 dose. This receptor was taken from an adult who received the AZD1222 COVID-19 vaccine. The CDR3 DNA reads TGTGCCATCAGTGAGGGCGGGAGGGTCTATGGCTACACCTTC. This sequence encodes CAISEGGRVYGYTF.